What follows are 6 T cell receptor beta chains derived from one specimen sequenced in a study of blood T cells in healthy people across ages. The authors ran a second PCR of about 6 to 11 cycles using a sample-barcoded 5' primer and a J-beta primer mix. One entry per CDR3 protein, called by TCRdb with MiXCR from the 5' RACE reads. The sample lists over a million distinct CDR3 sequences, 42% occurring once. Sequences were obtained from blood. Source of these receptors: a woman younger than 35 in good health.

This clonotype came up once. DNA of the CDR3: TGTGCCAGCAGCTTAGGCCTAGTTTCCTACAATGAGCAGTTCTTC. This translates into CASSLGLVSYNEQFF. The rearrangement links TRBV11-2 to TRBJ2-1; D remains unclear. CDR1 is SGHAT, CDR2 FQNNGV, per germline. V lost 1 base, J lost 1 base, and 8 bases lay in between. The CDR3 has 15 amino acids.

The J gene is TRBJ2-1, the V gene TRBV5-8; D is ambiguous. Germline V gene sequence: CDR1 SGHTS, CDR2 YDEGEE. Trimming removed 0 bases at V and 1 base at J, with 8 bases between. This CDR3 has 15 amino acids. The DNA of the CDR3 is TGTGCCAGCAGCTTGGCCAAGGGTTCCTACAATGAGCAGTTCTTC. This translates into CASSLAKGSYNEQFF.

The J gene is TRBJ2-2, the V gene TRBV29-1; 7 bases map to TRBD2. Germline CDR1 is SQVTM and CDR2 is ANQGSEA. The CDR3 runs to 14 residues. Trimming removed 2 bases from V and 1 base from J; junction bases left unmatched: 1. The DNA for the CDR3 is TGCAGCGTTGAATGGGGGGGGAACACCGGGGAGCTGTTTTTT. Its protein is CSVEWGGNTGELFF.

The chain couples TRBV12-3 or TRBV12-4 to TRBJ1-5, with a possible D match to TRBD1 (5 bases). This CDR3 has 15 amino acids. Trimming removed 5 bases at V and 2 bases at J, with 13 bases between. The CDR3 DNA follows: TGTGCCAGCAGTCGTATTGGGGCCGGCAATCAGCCCCAGCATTTT. Protein product: CASSRIGAGNQPQHF.

CDR3 amino acids: CSVIGQGSFIYEQYF. The CDR3 nucleotides are TGCAGCGTGATTGGACAGGGAAGTTTTATCTACGAGCAGTACTTC. This rearrangement joins TRBV29-1 to TRBJ2-7; 8 bases fit TRBD1. CDR1 and CDR2 from the germline V gene are SQVTM and ANQGSEA. This CDR3 comprises 15 residues. V gave up 6 bases and J gave up 3 bases; unmatched junction bases: 13.

The sample holds a few counts of this clonotype. The chain recombines TRBV6-5 with TRBJ2-7; TRBD1 might be the D (6 bases). Germline CDR1 reads MNHEY; CDR2 reads SVGAGI. The CDR3 runs 17 residues. CDR3 sequence reads: CETRSGTGSRSSYEQYF. The DNA for the CDR3 is TGTGAAACCAGGTCGGGAACAGGGAGTCGCAGCTCCTACGAGCAGTACTTC.